The clone carrying this T cell receptor beta chain was counted a few times. Its antigen is not identified. These data are taken from a study of molecular identifiers for immune sequencing clone quantification. Study findings and constraints: Spiked Jurkat TCR RNA equal to one cell could reportedly be picked out among some 1 million naive cells. Clones above 20 RNA copies contained over 99% of effector molecules but under 1% of naive ones.

Germline CDR1 LGHDT, CDR2 YNNKEL (reference sequence). The CDR3 length is 16 residues. With V trimmed by 1 base and J by 7 bases, 10 bases remained unmatched. Previously described methods and listed TCR primers were employed for the bulk TCR libraries. Using its own MiXCR run on the PCR reads, TCRdb lists one record per CDR3 protein. The data show about half a million distinct CDR3 sequences, less than 30% seen once. With 10%, 30% or 50% of RNA, roughly 20,000 to 1,000,000 naive CD8 T cells were sequenced. Sequencing was carried out using naive CD8+ T cells from blood, with Jurkat cell RNA spiked in. Subset indicated: FACS-sorted CD8+CD4-CCR7+CD45RA+ naive T cells. This receptor was identified in a human donor in good health. Some libraries in this study had Jurkat cell RNA spiked in. J is TRBJ2-1 and V is TRBV3-1, with TRBD2 matching 7 bases. The DNA of the CDR3 is TGTGCCAGCAGCCAAGCGGTATCCCTAGCGGATAATGAGCAGTTCTTC. Residues: CASSQAVSLADNEQFF.